This TCR beta chain comes out of a study of cytomegalovirus exposure and HLA in healthy donors. Study overall: Out of 150 million to 200 million T cells, an earlier analysis found some 120 million unique TCR beta sequences in total. A preliminary data release comprised around 85 million unique TCRs obtained from HLA-typed donors.

Germline CDR1 SGHDT, CDR2 YYEEEE. The CDR3 totals 15 residues. Losses at the gene ends were 4 bases for V and 4 bases for J; bases not matched to a gene: 6. Primers: 60 Vbeta forward and 13 Jbeta reverse. Libraries were prepared by immunoSEQ multiplex PCR; TCRdb keeps only in-frame clonotypes and omits some of them. The table shows about 170,000 clones, with 70% to 80% occurring only once. The sequence came from a female donor in good health and CMV-seronegative. The chain employs TRBV5-6 and TRBJ1-2; 11 positions agree with TRBD1. The sample consisted of PBMCs. For the CDR3, the DNA is TGTGCCAGCAGCCACCGGGACAGGGGGTCCTATGGCTACACCTTC. It specifies CASSHRDRGSYGYTF.